The T cell receptor (beta chain) described here comes from a study of shared clonotypes between healthy human individuals (dated by TCRdb to the early 2020s). The study in broad terms: A few men and two women, aged 18 to 49 years, made up the cohort. For each donor, three plates each were used for CD4 naive and CD4 memory, two plates were used for CD8 naive, and one plate was used for CD8 memory. To estimate repertoire size and how much clonotype sharing occurs between individuals, the study deeply sequenced the blood TCR repertoires of several healthy adults. Between about 0.94 and 8.9 billion PBMCs per donor were obtained by leukapheresis. To increase sequencing depth and limit assay-specific biases, TCR repertoire library preparation and sequencing were carried out by different laboratories using diverse techniques.

CD8 naive samples consisted of CD45RO-negative cells that were positively selected for CCR7, yielding a CD45RA+CCR7+ population without TemRA cells. The donors were healthy, HIV-negative adults who had no recently reported acute infections or vaccinations. Every donor was a Caucasian adult residing in Nashville, Tennessee, USA. Blood was collected by leukapheresis, and PBMCs were isolated by Ficoll-Histopaque density gradient centrifugation and then cryopreserved in liquid nitrogen vapor phase. Analytical flow cytometry was used to check the purity and quantity of every magnetically sorted T cell population. Each sorted fraction had its genomic DNA isolated and then quantified by UV absorbance on a Nanodrop 2000c. Cut back by 1 base and 4 bases, the V and J ends lie 7 bases apart. CDR1 and CDR2 are drawn from the germline V gene: MDHEN, SYDVKM. Including the terminal cysteine and phenylalanine, the CDR3 comprises 14 residues. Only the CDR3 DNA stays, 42 bases, in frame from base 1.

Here is what the overall study found, with its caveats: Estimated clonotype richness was generally larger for naive than for memory subsets. Higher generation probabilities were observed for clonotypes shared by all four sorted-subset donors than for non-shared clonotypes. When several donors were compared, the shared fraction of clonotypes was approximately 5% for naive CD4, approximately 3.5% for naive CD8, 2.3% for memory CD4, and roughly 0.43% for memory CD8. Rarefaction of sorted-subset datasets indicated incomplete sequencing despite the large sequencing depth. The small number of donors limited the genetic and exposure-history diversity represented. Sampling was restricted to blood, and TCR repertoires in tissue are likely to differ from TCR repertoires in blood. Pairwise subsampling indicated that sequencing depth was expected to affect the degree of clonotype sharing among donors.

The sample holds one count of this clone. The antigen it binds to is not known. It has no much larger one-base neighbor in the sample; base qualities were not kept. TCR CDR3 regions were amplified from genomic DNA by multiplex PCR using the deep immunoSEQ assay. Genomic DNA extracted from each cell subset was distributed evenly over all wells of several immunoSEQ 96-well plates, and each plate served as one replicate. For sorted subsets, about 210 ng of genomic DNA, equivalent to 25,000 to 30,000 T cell genomes, went into each replicate PCR. Purified libraries were measured with a Qubit 3.0 fluorometer, size-checked on a Bioanalyzer 2100, and measured again with the KAPA Library Quantification kit. Every immunoSEQ 96-well plate was sequenced on a separate single-read 150-cycle Illumina NextSeq 550 flow cell. The original pipeline was this. The immunoSEQ output contained only junctional sequences without quality scores, so filtering could not match that applied to full-length reads. To assign V/J genes and CDR3, sequences were annotated against IMGT germline references using PyIR, a Python wrapper for IgBLAST v1.9. Reads were removed for weak V/J assignments (E-value above 1e-6), missing CDR3, stop codons, out-of-frame junctions, or ambiguous translated residues. V3J clonotypes were defined by identical inferred V gene, J gene, and CDR3 amino acid sequence. The percentage overlap between two repertoires was calculated by dividing the number of shared unique clonotypes by the size of the smaller repertoire. RTK rarefaction, the Chao1 estimator, and Recon v2.1 estimates of unobserved clonotypes were used to assess repertoire richness. For all TCRbeta clonotypes obtained by the gDNA method from a handful of donors, generation probabilities were computed with OLGA. TCRdb stores this immuneACCESS table with in-frame sequences only. Part of the clones is absent; in the studies checked, under half of the shortfall reflects unresolved V genes, and no reason is known for the rest. V and J calls and clone size are given by that table; D and trimming were obtained from the DNA. This sample is represented by some 2 million clones; approximately 94% of them were singletons. Around 1.1% of the sample is taken by the ten largest.

This receptor was obtained from a man aged 18 to 29 in good health. Material for sequencing was naive CD8+ T cells sorted from blood. The cell subset or site label, read with the paper, signifies: CD45RA+CCR7+. The sequence joins TRBV28 to TRBJ2-2; the D gene is perhaps TRBD1, on 5 matching bases. The nucleotide sequence is TGTGCCAGCAGTTTATATCAGGGCACCGGGGAGCTGTTTTTT. Protein translation: CASSLYQGTGELFF.